This T cell receptor beta chain was documented in a study of blood T cell repertoires in COVID-19. The wider study: The study drew acute and convalescent COVID-19 samples from the United States, Italy and Spain.

Germline lookup yields CDR1 MNHEY and CDR2 SVGAGI. Trimming cost V 2 bases and J 5 bases, with 12 bases left between them. The CDR3 loop spans 14 amino acids. Per the study methods: Cell counts per sample came from amplifying reference gene primers. Profiling relied on immunoSEQ multiplex PCR, and the TCRdb table lists in-frame clones only, not all of them. For V, J and clone size, that table is used; D and trimming come from the DNA. Of 200,000 to 250,000 clones in the sample, around 87% are singletons; the top ten hold about 2.9%. The sequence came from a man between 60 and 75 years old with acute or convalescent COVID-19. Sample: peripheral blood. The chain links TRBV6-5 to TRBJ1-2, with a possible D match to TRBD1 (5 bases). The CDR3 region is CASSYNGAQYGYTF. The CDR3 DNA reads as TGTGCCAGCAGTTACAATGGGGCCCAGTATGGCTACACCTTC.